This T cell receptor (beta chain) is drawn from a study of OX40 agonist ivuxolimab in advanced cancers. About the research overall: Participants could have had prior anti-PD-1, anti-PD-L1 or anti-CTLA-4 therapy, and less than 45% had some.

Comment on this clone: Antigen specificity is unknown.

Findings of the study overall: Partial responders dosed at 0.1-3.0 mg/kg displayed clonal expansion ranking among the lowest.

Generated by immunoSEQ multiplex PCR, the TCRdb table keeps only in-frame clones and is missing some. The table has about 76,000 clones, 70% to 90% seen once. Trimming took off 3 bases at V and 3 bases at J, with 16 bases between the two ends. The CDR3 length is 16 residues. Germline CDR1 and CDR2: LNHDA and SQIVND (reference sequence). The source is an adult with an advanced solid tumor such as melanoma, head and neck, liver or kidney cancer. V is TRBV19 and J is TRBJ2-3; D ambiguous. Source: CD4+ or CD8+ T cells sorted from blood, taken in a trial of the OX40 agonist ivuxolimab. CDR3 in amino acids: CASSMKKGLGTDTQYF. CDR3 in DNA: TGTGCCAGTAGTATGAAGAAGGGCTTAGGGACAGATACGCAGTATTTT.